The rows below give T cell receptor beta chains drawn from one sample of a study of T cells after yellow fever vaccination. One entry per CDR3 protein, called by TCRdb with MiXCR from the 5' RACE reads. The sample has roughly 150,000 distinct CDR3 sequences; under 7.5% are singletons. The sample in question was CD4+ T cells sorted from PBMCs, obtained 4 to 5 days after the first yellow fever vaccination. These receptors all come from a man between 18 and 29 years old who received the YFV17D yellow fever vaccine. CDR3s include the opening cysteine and the closing phenylalanine or tryptophan. D genes are given only for firm matches. Expanded clones get a size class; other rows say once, few or many, or leave the size out.

d_call j_call v_call clone_size cdr3_aa cdr3_nt
TRBD1 TRBJ2-7 TRBV7-3 many CASSLSGQGAYEQYF TGTGCCAGCAGCCTATCGGGACAGGGGGCCTACGAGCAGTACTTC
NA TRBJ2-7 TRBV4-3 few CASSQEREYSYEQYF TGCGCCAGCAGCCAAGAAAGAGAGTACTCCTACGAGCAGTACTTC
NA TRBJ1-5 TRBV20-1 few CSARGEAHRAPQHF TGCAGTGCTAGAGGAGAGGCCCACCGGGCGCCCCAGCATTTT
NA TRBJ1-1 TRBV10-3 few CAISDGAGKGTEAFF TGTGCCATCAGTGACGGGGCAGGGAAGGGCACTGAAGCTTTCTTT
NA TRBJ2-5 TRBV4-2 NA CASSQWAGTAYRGQETQYF TGTGCCAGCAGCCAATGGGCCGGGACTGCGTACCGGGGCCAAGAGACCCAGTACTTC
NA TRBJ2-5 TRBV14 NA CASSDLLGLQETQYF TGTGCCAGCAGCGATCTTCTGGGACTCCAAGAGACCCAGTACTTC
NA TRBJ2-5 TRBV9 many CASSPRGGPRETQYF TGTGCCAGCAGCCCCCGGGGCGGACCGCGGGAGACCCAGTACTTC
NA TRBJ1-1 TRBV7-2 many CASSFRGGGTEAFF TGTGCCAGCAGCTTTAGGGGAGGGGGCACTGAAGCTTTCTTT
NA TRBJ1-1 TRBV7-2 many CASSLSNLNTEAFF TGTGCCAGCAGCCTATCTAACCTGAACACTGAAGCTTTCTTT
TRBD1 TRBJ1-3 TRBV5-4 few CASSSGTGGQNTIYF TGTGCCAGCAGCTCCGGGACAGGGGGACAAAACACCATATATTTT
NA TRBJ1-5 TRBV10-3 many CAISESILGPQHF TGTGCCATCAGTGAGTCAATTCTGGGGCCCCAGCATTTT
NA TRBJ2-7 TRBV7-8 few CASSLVRVYEQYF TGTGCCAGCAGCTTAGTTAGGGTCTACGAGCAGTACTTC
TRBD2 TRBJ2-1 TRBV5-1 many CASSLAPSGGPGYNEQFF TGCGCCAGCAGCTTGGCTCCTAGCGGGGGACCAGGCTACAATGAGCAGTTCTTC
NA TRBJ2-5 TRBV7-2 few CASSTNRGGETQYF TGTGCCAGCAGCACTAACAGGGGAGGAGAGACCCAGTACTTC
NA TRBJ2-2 TRBV2 many CASRTLATGELFF TGTGCCAGCAGGACCCTGGCCACCGGGGAGCTGTTTTTT
NA TRBJ1-1 TRBV7-2 NA CASSLPLEAFF TGTGCCAGCAGCTTGCCCTTAGAAGCTTTCTTT
NA TRBJ2-7 TRBV2 NA CASSAGVYEQYF TGTGCCAGCAGCGCGGGCGTCTACGAGCAGTACTTC
NA TRBJ2-2 TRBV7-2 many CASSLVLVTGELFF TGTGCCAGCAGCTTAGTTTTGGTAACCGGGGAGCTGTTTTTT
NA TRBJ2-4 TRBV9 many CASSIRDSSADIQYF TGTGCCAGCAGCATTCGGGACTCATCTGCGGACATTCAGTACTTC
NA TRBJ2-6 TRBV6-5 NA CASSYGVNGANVLTF TGTGCCAGCAGTTACGGGGTTAATGGGGCCAACGTCCTGACTTTC
NA TRBJ2-3 TRBV5-1 NA CASSTIRGSEDTQYF TGCGCCAGCAGCACCATAAGGGGTTCCGAGGATACGCAGTATTTT
TRBD1 TRBJ2-7 TRBV10-1 NA CASSESRGGLGEQYF TGCGCCAGCAGTGAGTCGAGAGGGGGCTTGGGCGAGCAGTACTTC
NA TRBJ2-3 TRBV19 few CASTSQAGRAITDTQYF TGTGCCAGTACATCCCAAGCGGGCCGGGCGATCACAGATACGCAGTATTTT
NA TRBJ2-5 TRBV3-1 many CASSQWRDQETQYF TGTGCCAGCAGCCAATGGCGGGACCAAGAGACCCAGTACTTC
NA TRBJ1-6 TRBV27 NA CASSSGHSPLHF TGTGCCAGCAGTTCCGGACATTCACCCCTCCACTTT
TRBD2 TRBJ2-1 TRBV5-1 many CASSLQTSGVYNEQFF TGCGCCAGCAGCCTCCAAACTAGCGGGGTCTACAATGAGCAGTTCTTC
NA TRBJ2-2 TRBV10-3 few CAISGKDKNTGELFF TGTGCCATCAGTGGGAAGGACAAGAACACCGGGGAGCTGTTTTTT
NA TRBJ1-1 TRBV5-1 many CASSLWENTEAFF TGCGCCAGCAGCTTGTGGGAGAACACTGAAGCTTTCTTT
TRBD1 TRBJ2-5 TRBV7-2 many CASSPHRDRGKTQYF TGTGCCAGCAGCCCTCACAGAGACAGGGGGAAGACCCAGTACTTC
TRBD2 TRBJ2-1 TRBV20-1 many CSAPSGRAGQFF TGCAGTGCTCCTAGCGGGCGAGCAGGGCAGTTCTTC